These T cell receptor beta chains were read from a single sample in a study of cytotoxic CD8 clonotypes in ibrutinib-treated CLL. The table came from immunoSEQ multiplex PCR; TCRdb's copy has only in-frame clones and leaves some out. The sample lists approximately 70,000 clones; 65% to 85% were seen once. The specimen was PBMCs, collected at disease progression, from a patient treated with ibrutinib. All receptors derive from a human donor with chronic lymphocytic leukemia. The CDR3 runs from the conserved cysteine through the conserved F or W. The D gene is left open where the match is weak. Clone size is stated in some rows and not others, as once, few, many or a class when expanded.

TRBJ2-3 | NA | NA | TRBV2 | TGTGCCAGCAGTGTCTGGCCCACAGGGCCTACGACCACAGATACGCAGTATTTT | CASSVWPTGPTTTDTQYF
TRBJ2-1 | NA | NA | TRBV20-1 | TGCAGTGCTAGACTCTCCAGGGGGGAGTTCTTC | CSARLSRGEFF
TRBJ2-7 | NA | NA | TRBV5-1 | TGCGCCAGCAGCCTCGGACGCCTAGGCGAGCAGTACTTC | CASSLGRLGEQYF
TRBJ2-7 | TRBD2 | NA | TRBV7-9 | TGTGCCAGCAGCTTGCCCGGGACTAGGAACGGGCAGTACTTC | CASSLPGTRNGQYF
TRBJ1-4 | TRBD1 | NA | TRBV4-2 | TGTGCCAGCAGGGGCGGACAGGGCGAAGGTGAAAAACTGTTTTTT | CASRGGQGEGEKLFF
TRBJ2-7 | NA | NA | TRBV6-5 | TGTGCCAGCAGTTACCTTCAACAGGGTTACGAGCAGTACTTC | CASSYLQQGYEQYF
TRBJ1-2 | TRBD1 | NA | TRBV5-4 | TGTGCCAGCAGCCATCGGACAGGGCTAATCTATGGCTACACCTTC | CASSHRTGLIYGYTF
TRBJ2-3 | TRBD2 | once | TRBV15 | TGTGCCACCAGCAGGGCTCTTAGCGGGAGTGGCGCAGATACGCAGTATTTT | CATSRALSGSGADTQYF
TRBJ1-1 | TRBD1 | NA | TRBV7-2 | TGTGCCAGCAGGAAAAGACAGGGTTGGAACACTGAAGCTTTCTTT | CASRKRQGWNTEAFF
TRBJ1-2 | NA | NA | TRBV15 | TGTGCCACCAGCAGAGAGGCAGCAACTGGCTACACCTTC | CATSREAATGYTF
TRBJ1-4 | NA | NA | TRBV28 | TGTGCCAGCAGGACAGGTGGTGGTGAAAAACTGTTTTTT | CASRTGGGEKLFF
TRBJ1-4 | NA | NA | TRBV7-9 | TGTGCCAGCAGCCCAGGGAGGTCTAATGAAAAACTGTTTTTT | CASSPGRSNEKLFF
TRBJ2-3 | NA | NA | TRBV2 | TGTGCCAGCAGTCTCCGGGACACACCTAGCACAGATACGCAGTATTTT | CASSLRDTPSTDTQYF
TRBJ2-3 | TRBD2 | NA | TRBV19 | TGTGCCAGTAGTTCACCGACTAGCGGGACTGTAAATACGCAGTATTTT | CASSSPTSGTVNTQYF
TRBJ2-2 | NA | NA | TRBV28 | TGTGCCAGCAGCTCCAGGGGTTCGAACACCGGGGAGCTGTTTTTT | CASSSRGSNTGELFF
TRBJ1-1 | NA | NA | TRBV28 | TGTGCCAGCAGTTTGCTAAGCACGAACACTGAAGCTTTCTTT | CASSLLSTNTEAFF
TRBJ1-2 | TRBD1 | NA | TRBV5-6 | TGTGCCAGCAGGACACCGGGACAGAATGGCTACACCTTC | CASRTPGQNGYTF
TRBJ1-5 | TRBD1 | NA | TRBV6-1 | TGTGCCAGCAGTGAACAGGGGGCTCTAGCCCAGCATTTT | CASSEQGALAQHF
TRBJ2-1 | NA | NA | TRBV27 | TGTGCCAGCAGTTTTGGCCAACCCCCCAAGTTCTTC | CASSFGQPPKFF
TRBJ1-2 | NA | NA | TRBV7-2 | TGTGCCAGCAGCTTAGGTTTTAACTATGGCTACACCTTC | CASSLGFNYGYTF
TRBJ1-3 | NA | NA | TRBV10-1 | TGCGCCAGCAAAACGATTGGAAACACCATATATTTT | CASKTIGNTIYF
TRBJ1-2 | NA | NA | TRBV6-1 | TGTGCCAGCAGGCCGGCGGGGAGGTCCTATGGCTACACCTTC | CASRPAGRSYGYTF
TRBJ2-7 | NA | NA | TRBV18 | TGTGCCAGCTCACAGAACCGGGACTCGTCGTCCGAGCAGTACTTC | CASSQNRDSSSEQYF
TRBJ2-1 | TRBD2 | NA | TRBV6-6 | TGTGCCAGCAGTTTCACTAGCGGACCGAATGAGCAGTTCTTC | CASSFTSGPNEQFF
TRBJ2-7 | NA | NA | TRBV5-6 | TGTGCCAGCAGCTTTGCTTACGAGCAGTACTTC | CASSFAYEQYF
TRBJ2-7 | TRBD1 | NA | TRBV19 | TGTGCCAGTAGTATTTCACAGGGGGCTGGCGAGCAGTACTTC | CASSISQGAGEQYF
TRBJ1-1 | NA | NA | TRBV5-6 | TGTGCCAGCAGCTTTAGGGGGAAAGCTTTCTTT | CASSFRGKAFF
TRBJ1-1 | NA | NA | TRBV9 | TGTGCCAGCAGCCCTCAGAGGGCCGCGAACACTGAAGCTTTCTTT | CASSPQRAANTEAFF
TRBJ1-6 | NA | NA | TRBV19 | TGTGCCAGTAGTATCCCAGGTGATTCACCCCTCCACTTT | CASSIPGDSPLHF
TRBJ2-3 | NA | NA | TRBV7-3 | TGTGCCAGCAGCTTAGTCCCCCAGGAGACCAATACGCAGTATTTT | CASSLVPQETNTQYF
TRBJ2-1 | TRBD2 | NA | TRBV10-3 | TGTGCCATCTCCAGACTAGCGGGAGGGCAGGATGAGCAGTTCTTC | CAISRLAGGQDEQFF
TRBJ1-2 | TRBD1 | NA | TRBV6-6 | TGTGCCAGCAGATCCGGGACAGGGGATTATGGCTACACCTTC | CASRSGTGDYGYTF
TRBJ2-7 | NA | NA | TRBV5-6 | TGTGCCAGCAGCTTGGATGAAGACGAGCAGTACTTC | CASSLDEDEQYF
TRBJ2-4 | NA | NA | TRBV21-1 | TGTGCCACCCCGGGTCCAGAGAGGGCCAAAAACATTCAGTACTTC | CATPGPERAKNIQYF
TRBJ2-5 | NA | NA | TRBV9 | TGTGCCAGCAGCGTTGGCGGAGGGGGGAACGCGGAGACCCAGTACTTC | CASSVGGGGNAETQYF